This entry lists 16 T cell receptor beta chains sequenced from one sample in a study of blood T cell repertoires in COVID-19 (dated by TCRdb to the early 2020s). Library preparation was by the immunoSEQ multiplex PCR assay. Sourced from immuneACCESS, this table was stored by TCRdb with only in-frame sequences that have V and J called. A share of the clones is absent; for the studies checked, an unresolved V gene accounts for under half, and the remainder has no known explanation. The sample table holds around 34,000 clones, of which around 80% were seen once. Roughly 37% of the sample is taken by the ten largest. The specimen was peripheral blood. Receptors originate from a man older than 75 with active or convalescent COVID-19.

V is TRBV4-1 and J is TRBJ2-1; D is possibly TRBD2 (7 bases). Trimming left V 4 bases short and J 7 bases short, with 23 bases between. Germline CDR1 reads MGHRA; CDR2 reads YSYEKL. This CDR3 is 17 amino acids long. The CDR3 loop is CASSLMVGRGFGNEQFF. CDR3 DNA sequence: TGCGCCAGCAGCCTTATGGTGGGGAGGGGGTTCGGAAATGAGCAGTTCTTC.

The J gene is TRBJ2-7, the V gene TRBV7-9; 8 bases fit TRBD2. The CDR3 is made up of 15 amino acids. V dropped 4 bases and J dropped 0; count of bases not matched to a gene: 5. Per germline, CDR1 SEHNR and CDR2 FQNEAQ (reference sequence). CDR3 in amino acids: CASSSIAGSSYEQYF. The CDR3 DNA sequence: TGTGCCAGCAGCTCAATAGCGGGATCCTCCTACGAGCAGTACTTC.

The chain joins TRBV9 to TRBJ2-5; 9 nucleotides line up with TRBD1. The length of the CDR3 is 16 residues. Germline V gene data show CDR1 as SGDLS and CDR2 as YYNGEE. The ends lost 4 bases at V and 5 bases at J; junction bases unmatched: 12. This CDR3 is CASSPPGTGYEETQYF. Written as DNA, the CDR3 is TGTGCCAGCAGCCCCCCCGGGACAGGGTATGAGGAGACCCAGTACTTC. Full variable domain (remainder filled in from reference TRBV9 and TRBJ2-5): DSGVTQTPKHLITATGQRVTLRCSPRSGDLSVYWYQQSLDQGLQFLIQYYNGEERAKGNILERFSAQQFPDLHSELNLSSLELGDSALYFCASSPPGTGYEETQYFGPGTRLLVL.

V usage is TRBV19 and J usage is TRBJ1-1; possible D gene TRBD1, 6 bases. The germline V gene has CDR1 LNHDA and CDR2 SQIVND (reference sequence). CDR3 length: 14 residues. Trimming cost V 3 bases and J 1 base, with 9 bases left between them. The CDR3 DNA follows: TGTGCCAGTAGTATGCCAGGGGCGAACACTGAAGCTTTCTTT. It codes for CASSMPGANTEAFF.

The chain combines TRBV12-3 or TRBV12-4 with TRBJ2-1; no clear D gene. The CDR3 contains 12 residues. The ends were cut back, 6 bases at V and 3 bases at J, with 6 bases in the middle. The CDR3 sequence: CASRVSYNEQFF. CDR3 in DNA: TGTGCCAGCAGAGTGAGCTACAATGAGCAGTTCTTC.

The J gene is TRBJ1-5, the V gene TRBV6-1; unclear D gene. Trimming took 1 base from V and 9 from J, leaving 7 bases between them. CDR3 size: 12 residues. Looked up from germline, CDR1 is MNHNS and CDR2 is SASEGT. This chain's CDR3 is CASSEGPLPQHF. As DNA, the CDR3 is TGTGCCAGCAGTGAAGGTCCTTTGCCCCAGCATTTT.

This clone was detected only a few times. The rearrangement links TRBV11-2 to TRBJ1-3; D not resolved. V lost 0 bases, J lost 0 bases, and 12 bases lay in between. The CDR3 has 17 residues. Germline assignment: CDR1 SGHAT and CDR2 FQNNGV. CDR3: CASSLDILVFSGNTIYF. DNA for the CDR3: TGTGCCAGCAGCTTAGATATTTTAGTTTTCTCTGGAAACACCATATATTTT.

The chain is built from TRBV3-1 (or the pseudogene TRBV3-2) and TRBJ2-3; the D gene is possibly TRBD1 (5 bases). CDR1 and CDR2 from the germline V gene are LGHDT and YNNKEL (reference sequence). The CDR3 sequence is 14 residues long. Trimming left V 0 bases short and J 4 bases short, with 8 bases between. The CDR3 DNA follows: TGTGCCAGCAGCCAAGATATAGGGGCAGATACGCAGTATTTT. This gives the protein CASSQDIGADTQYF.

The chain has TRBV6-2 or TRBV6-3 and TRBJ2-2; weak D call: TRBD1 (6 bases). CDR1 and CDR2 (germline): MNHEY, SVGEGT. The CDR3 covers 15 residues. Trimming removed 2 bases from V and 0 bases from J, with 7 bases in between. CDR3 in DNA: TGTGCCAGCAGTTACGGGACAACGAACACCGGGGAGCTGTTTTTT. It yields the protein CASSYGTTNTGELFF.

The chain links TRBV7-2 to TRBJ1-5, with TRBD1 identical over 7 bases. Germline V lookup: CDR1 SGHTA, CDR2 FQGNSA. The CDR3 totals 13 residues. The J segment lost 5 bases and the V segment lost 4 bases, leaving 2 bases of the junction unmatched. CDR3 nucleotide sequence: TGTGCCAGCAGCTCCCAGGGGGATCAGCCCCAGCATTTT. Its translation is CASSSQGDQPQHF.

This chain uses TRBV11-2 with TRBJ2-3; D remains unclear. Germline CDR1 SGHAT, CDR2 FQNNGV. Trimming pared 4 bases from V and 4 bases from J, leaving 12 bases between. The CDR3 runs 14 residues. CDR3 coding DNA: TGTGCCAGCAGCTCATGGCCCCCAGCAGATACGCAGTATTTT. It yields the protein CASSSWPPADTQYF.

Comment on this clone: This CDR3 is also generated by other DNA sequences in the sample. V is TRBV5-1 and J is TRBJ2-1, with 12 bases that match TRBD2. V lost 3 bases and J lost 10; bases outside the gene matches: 8. This CDR3 region has 15 residues. From germline, CDR1 is SGHRS and CDR2 YFSETQ. CDR3 loop: CASSSPTSGGLEQFF. The CDR3, as DNA: TGCGCCAGCAGCTCACCGACTAGCGGGGGATTAGAGCAGTTCTTC.

This chain links TRBV5-4 with TRBJ2-1, with D possibly TRBD2 on 6 matching bases. Per germline, CDR1 SGHNT and CDR2 YYREEE (reference sequence). CDR3 length equals 13 residues. Between the trimmed V and J ends, which lost 1 base and 6 bases, there was a span of 8 bases. CDR3 residues: CASSLSAGNEQFF. CDR3 in DNA: TGTGCCAGCAGCTTGTCAGCGGGCAATGAGCAGTTCTTC.

This clone was observed a few times. The J gene is TRBJ2-2, the V gene TRBV7-3; 9 bases line up with TRBD1. The CDR3 extends over 17 amino acids. V shed 3 bases and J 6 bases; nucleotides not matched to a gene: 11. The germline V gene has CDR1 SGHTA and CDR2 FQGTGA. The chain's CDR3 is CASSFGGTGRVAGELFF. In DNA form, the CDR3 reads TGTGCCAGCAGCTTCGGCGGGACAGGGAGGGTGGCCGGGGAGCTGTTTTTT.

This chain links TRBV12-3 or TRBV12-4 with TRBJ2-1; D not certain. V shed 6 bases and J shed 5 bases, with 11 bases lying between them. The CDR3 is 13 residues long. CDR3 sequence reads: CASRFEANNEQFF. The CDR3 bases are TGTGCCAGCAGATTTGAAGCGAACAATGAGCAGTTCTTC.

This clone has only one observation. The chain couples TRBV28 to TRBJ1-5; the match to TRBD1 covers 7 bases. This CDR3 region has 14 residues. The V segment lost 7 bases and the J segment 9 bases; nucleotides outside the gene matches: 12. Germline V gene data show CDR1 as MDHEN and CDR2 as SYDVKM. The CDR3, as DNA: TGTGCCAGCATTCCGAACAGGGGCCAGGCGCCCCAGCATTTT. Translating gives CASIPNRGQAPQHF.